This T cell receptor (beta chain) comes out of a study of identical twins. A single record per CDR3 protein comes from TCRdb applying MiXCR to the 5' RACE reads. This sample has 450,000 or so distinct CDR3 sequences, with 12% to 15% found just once. Points from the study as a whole: Out-of-frame alpha sequences common to twins exhibited an excess of low generation probability. Partial confounding of zero-insertion analyses by invariant MAIT and iNKT cells was possible. Reduced insertions were recorded for abundant cord blood beta clonotypes, with no such pattern in memory repertoires.

This clonotype was counted between two and nine times. Its target is not known. This CDR3 spans 15 amino acids. In germline, CDR1 is MDHEN, CDR2 SYDVKM. Trimming cost V 5 bases and J 4 bases, with 15 bases left between them. A further study also used this sample, focusing on yellow fever vaccine responses in identical twins.

Sequencing was done on a sample of CD4+ T cells sorted from blood. The receptor was isolated from a woman aged 18 to 35 in good health. V usage is TRBV28 and J usage is TRBJ2-1; possibly TRBD1 for D (6 bases). The CDR3 loop reads CASSKHRTDYNEQFF. DNA for the CDR3: TGTGCCAGCAGTAAACACCGGACAGATTACAATGAGCAGTTCTTC. Variable domain in full (rest from reference TRBV28 and TRBJ2-1): DVKVTQSSRYLVKRTGEKVFLECVQDMDHENMFWYRQDPGLGLRLIYFSYDVKMKEKGDIPEGYSVSREKKERFSLILESASTNQTSMYLCASSKHRTDYNEQFFGPGTRLTVL.